The entry below gives a single TCR beta chain sequence along with its context. Its antigen remains unknown. The table came from immunoSEQ multiplex PCR; TCRdb's copy has only in-frame clones and leaves some out. The sample has about a million clones; approximately 80% are singletons. This sample is part of a study of shared clonotypes between healthy human individuals. Background on the study: Each donor's CD4 naive and CD4 memory cells filled three plates apiece, CD8 naive two, and CD8 memory one. Findings and caveats of the study: Richness estimates generally favored naive over memory subsets.

The CDR3 runs to 16 residues. The V and J ends lost 1 base and 0 bases, in that order; junction bases with no gene match: 3. Germline V lookup: CDR1 SGHNT, CDR2 YENEEA. The source is a man aged 18 to 35 in good health. Some clones in this sample may be carry-over from other donors' samples. The sequenced material came from memory CD4+ T cells from PBMCs. Indicated subset: CD45RA-negative fraction. The gene calls are TRBV11-3 and TRBJ2-3, with TRBD2 identical over 8 bases. The CDR3 sequence is CASSLGGGTSTDTQYF. The CDR3 DNA follows: TGTGCCAGCAGCTTAGGCGGGGGGACTAGCACAGATACGCAGTATTTT. The variable domain in full, completed from reference TRBV11-3 and TRBJ2-3, reads EAGVVQSPRYKIIEKKQPVAFWCNPISGHNTLYWYLQNLGQGPELLIRYENEEAVDDSQLPKDRFSAERLKGVDSTLKIQPAELGDSAVYLCASSLGGGTSTDTQYFGPGTRLTVL.